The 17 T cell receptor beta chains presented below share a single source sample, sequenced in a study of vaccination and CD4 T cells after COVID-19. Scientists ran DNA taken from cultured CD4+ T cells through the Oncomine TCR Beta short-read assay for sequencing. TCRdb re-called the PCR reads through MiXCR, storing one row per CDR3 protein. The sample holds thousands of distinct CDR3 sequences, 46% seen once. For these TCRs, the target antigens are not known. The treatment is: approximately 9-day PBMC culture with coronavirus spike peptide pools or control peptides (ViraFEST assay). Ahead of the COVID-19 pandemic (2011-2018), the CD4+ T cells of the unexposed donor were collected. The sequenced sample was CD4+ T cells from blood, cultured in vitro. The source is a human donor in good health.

CDR3 bases: TGTGCCAGCAGTGGCAGACAGCAGACCGGGACAGGGGTAGATGAGCAGTTCTTC. It yields the protein CASSGRQQTGTGVDEQFF. The chain has TRBV6-1 and TRBJ2-1, with 10 bases lining up with TRBD1. Germline values: CDR1 MNHNS, CDR2 SASEGT. The CDR3 spans 18 residues. The V segment lost 4 bases and the J segment 8 bases; nucleotides outside the gene matches: 17.

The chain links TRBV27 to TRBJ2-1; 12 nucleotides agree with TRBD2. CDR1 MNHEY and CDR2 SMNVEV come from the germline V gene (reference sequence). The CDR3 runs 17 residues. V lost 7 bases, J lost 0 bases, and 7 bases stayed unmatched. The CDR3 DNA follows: TGTGCCAGCACCACTAGCGGGAGGAAGAGCTCCTACAATGAGCAGTTCTTC. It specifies CASTTSGRKSSYNEQFF.

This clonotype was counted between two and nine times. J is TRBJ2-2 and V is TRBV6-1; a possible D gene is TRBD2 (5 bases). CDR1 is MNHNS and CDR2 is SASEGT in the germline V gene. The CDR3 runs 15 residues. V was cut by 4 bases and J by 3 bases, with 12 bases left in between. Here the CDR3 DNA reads TGTGCCAGCAGTGTACGACGAGCGGACACCGGGGAGCTGTTTTTT. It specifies CASSVRRADTGELFF.

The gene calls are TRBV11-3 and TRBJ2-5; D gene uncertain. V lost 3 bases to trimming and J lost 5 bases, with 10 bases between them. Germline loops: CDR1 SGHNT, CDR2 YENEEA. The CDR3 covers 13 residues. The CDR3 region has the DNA TGTGCCAGCAGCTTTGGTCCAAGGGAGACCCAGTACTTC. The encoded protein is CASSFGPRETQYF.

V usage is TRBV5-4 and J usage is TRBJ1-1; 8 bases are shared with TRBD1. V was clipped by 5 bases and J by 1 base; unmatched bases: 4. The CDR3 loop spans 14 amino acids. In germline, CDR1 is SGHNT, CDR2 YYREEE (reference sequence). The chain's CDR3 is CASRATGGNTEAFF. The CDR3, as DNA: TGTGCCAGCAGGGCTACAGGGGGGAACACTGAAGCTTTCTTT. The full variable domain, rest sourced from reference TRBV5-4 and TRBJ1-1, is ETGVTQSPTHLIKTRGQQVTLRCSSQSGHNTVSWYQQALGQGPQFIFQYYREEENGRGNFPPRFSGLQFPNYSSELNVNALELDDSALYLCASRATGGNTEAFFGQGTRLTVV.

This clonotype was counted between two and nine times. For the CDR3, the DNA is TGTGCCACCAGCCCGCCCAATCAGCCCCAGCATTTT. Its translation is CATSPPNQPQHF. The rearrangement uses TRBV15 and TRBJ1-5; no firm D call. Germline V gene sequence: CDR1 LNHNV, CDR2 YYDKDF (reference sequence). The V end lost 5 bases, the J end lost 3 bases, and 5 bases lay between the germline ends. This CDR3 spans 12 amino acids.

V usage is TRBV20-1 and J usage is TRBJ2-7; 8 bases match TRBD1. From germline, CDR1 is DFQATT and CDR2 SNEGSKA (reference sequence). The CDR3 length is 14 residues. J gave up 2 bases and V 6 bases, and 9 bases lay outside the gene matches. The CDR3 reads CSAARTGIPYEQYF. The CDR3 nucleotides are TGCAGTGCCGCTCGGACAGGGATCCCCTACGAGCAGTACTTC.

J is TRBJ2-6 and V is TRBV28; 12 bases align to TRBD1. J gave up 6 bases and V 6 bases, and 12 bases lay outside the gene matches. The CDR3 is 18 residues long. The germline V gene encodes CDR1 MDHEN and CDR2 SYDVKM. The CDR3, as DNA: TGTGCCAGCAGCAGCCATACTCGGGACAGGGGGCAGGCCAACGTCCTGACTTTC. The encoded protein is CASSSHTRDRGQANVLTF.

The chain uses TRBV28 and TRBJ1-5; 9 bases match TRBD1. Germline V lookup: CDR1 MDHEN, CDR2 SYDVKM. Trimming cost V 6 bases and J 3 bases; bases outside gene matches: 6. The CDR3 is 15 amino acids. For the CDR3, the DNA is TGTGCCAGCAGCCCGGACAGGGGTAACAATCAGCCCCAGCATTTT. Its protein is CASSPDRGNNQPQHF.

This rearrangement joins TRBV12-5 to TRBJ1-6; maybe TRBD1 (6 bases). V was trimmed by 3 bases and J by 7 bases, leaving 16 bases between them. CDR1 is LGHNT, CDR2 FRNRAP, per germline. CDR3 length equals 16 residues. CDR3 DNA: TGTGCTAGTGGTTTTGGGTCGGGACAAGGCAATTCACCCCTCCACTTT. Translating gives CASGFGSGQGNSPLHF.

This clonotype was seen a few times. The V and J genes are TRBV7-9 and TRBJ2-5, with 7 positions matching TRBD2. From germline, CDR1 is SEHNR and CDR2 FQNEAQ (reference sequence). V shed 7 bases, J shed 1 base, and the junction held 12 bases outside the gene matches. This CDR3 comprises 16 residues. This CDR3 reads CASTLLGGDIQETQYF. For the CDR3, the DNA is TGTGCCAGCACCCTCTTGGGAGGGGATATCCAAGAGACCCAGTACTTC.

DNA of the CDR3: TGTGCCAGCAGGATCCAGCGGGCCACAGATACGCAGTATTTT. It encodes CASRIQRATDTQYF. The rearrangement links TRBV6-1 to TRBJ2-3, with D perhaps matching TRBD2 (6 bases). The CDR3 is 14 amino acids. V lost 6 bases to trimming and J lost 2 bases, with 12 bases between them. Germline V gene sequence: CDR1 MNHNS, CDR2 SASEGT.

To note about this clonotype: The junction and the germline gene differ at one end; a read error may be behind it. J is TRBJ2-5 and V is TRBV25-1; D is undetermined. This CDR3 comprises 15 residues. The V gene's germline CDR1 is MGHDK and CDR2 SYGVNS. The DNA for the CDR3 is TGTGCCGGCAGAGCCAGCGCAACGTACCAAGAGACCCAGTACTTC. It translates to CAGRASATYQETQYF. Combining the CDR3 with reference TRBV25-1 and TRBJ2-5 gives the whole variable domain EADIYQTPRYLVIGTGKKITLECSQTMGHDKMYWYQQDPGMELHLIHYSYGVNSTEKGDLSSESTVSRIRTEHFPLTLESARPSHTSQYLCAGRASATYQETQYFGPGTRLLVL.

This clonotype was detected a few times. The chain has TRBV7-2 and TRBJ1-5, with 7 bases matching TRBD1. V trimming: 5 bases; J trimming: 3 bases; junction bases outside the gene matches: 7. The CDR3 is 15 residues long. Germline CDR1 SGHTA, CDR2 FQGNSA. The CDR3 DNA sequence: TGTGCCAGCAGCGAAGGGACAGCTACCAATCAGCCCCAGCATTTT. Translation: CASSEGTATNQPQHF.

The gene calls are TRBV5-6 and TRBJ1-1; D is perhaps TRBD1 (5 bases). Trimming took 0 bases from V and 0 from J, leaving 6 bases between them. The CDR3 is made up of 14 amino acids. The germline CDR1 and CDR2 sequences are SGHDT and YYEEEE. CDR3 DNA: TGTGCCAGCAGCTTGGGGGGGGTGAACACTGAAGCTTTCTTT. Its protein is CASSLGGVNTEAFF.

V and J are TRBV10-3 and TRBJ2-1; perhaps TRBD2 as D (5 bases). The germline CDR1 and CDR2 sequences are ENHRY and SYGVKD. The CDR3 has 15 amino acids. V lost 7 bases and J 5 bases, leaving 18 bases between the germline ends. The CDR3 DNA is TGTGCCATCATTGGCGGGCCTGGCGGTGACAATGAGCAGTTCTTC. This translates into CAIIGGPGGDNEQFF.

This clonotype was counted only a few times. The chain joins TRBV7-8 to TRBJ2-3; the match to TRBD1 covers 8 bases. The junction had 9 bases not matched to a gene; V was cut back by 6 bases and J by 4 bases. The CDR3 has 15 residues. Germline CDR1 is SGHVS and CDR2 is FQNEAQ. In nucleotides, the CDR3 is TGTGCCAGCAGACCAGGGGGCACGAGTGCAGATACGCAGTATTTT. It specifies CASRPGGTSADTQYF.